This TCR beta chain was recorded in a study of blood T cell repertoires in COVID-19. Trimming took off 3 bases at V and 0 bases at J, with 8 bases between the two ends. The CDR3 consists of 14 residues. The germline gives CDR1 LNHDA, CDR2 SQIVND (reference sequence). Measured with immunoSEQ multiplex PCR; TCRdb has only the in-frame clones, and not every one. In the table there are more than 100,000 clones, 90% of which are singletons. Sequencing was done on a sample of peripheral blood. The source of this sequence is a woman aged 55 to 70 with COVID-19, enrolled during active disease. The gene calls are TRBV19 and TRBJ1-1; weak D call: TRBD1 (5 bases). The CDR3 DNA is TGTGCCAGTAGTATCTGGGGCCTGAACACTGAAGCTTTCTTT. Translating it yields CASSIWGLNTEAFF.